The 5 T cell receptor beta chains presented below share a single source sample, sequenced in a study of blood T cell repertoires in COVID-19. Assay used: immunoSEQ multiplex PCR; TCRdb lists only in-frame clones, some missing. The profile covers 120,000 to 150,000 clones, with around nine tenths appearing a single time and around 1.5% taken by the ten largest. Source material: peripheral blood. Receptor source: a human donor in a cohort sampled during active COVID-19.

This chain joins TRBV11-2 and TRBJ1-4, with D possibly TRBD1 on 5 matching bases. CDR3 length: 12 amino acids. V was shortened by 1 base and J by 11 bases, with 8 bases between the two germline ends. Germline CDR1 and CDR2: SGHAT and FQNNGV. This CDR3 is CASSLGGVKLFF. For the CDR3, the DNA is TGTGCCAGCAGCTTAGGGGGGGTGAAACTGTTTTTT.

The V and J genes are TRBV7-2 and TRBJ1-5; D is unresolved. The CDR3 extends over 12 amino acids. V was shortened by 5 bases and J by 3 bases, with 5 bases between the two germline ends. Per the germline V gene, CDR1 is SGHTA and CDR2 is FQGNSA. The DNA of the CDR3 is TGTGCCAGCAGCCGTTTCAATCAGCCCCAGCATTTT. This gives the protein CASSRFNQPQHF. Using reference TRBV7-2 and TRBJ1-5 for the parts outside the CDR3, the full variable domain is GAGVSQSPSNKVTEKGKDVELRCDPISGHTALYWYRQSLGQGLEFLIYFQGNSAPDKSGLPSDRFSAERTGGSVSTLTIQRTQQEDSAVYLCASSRFNQPQHFGDGTRLSIL.

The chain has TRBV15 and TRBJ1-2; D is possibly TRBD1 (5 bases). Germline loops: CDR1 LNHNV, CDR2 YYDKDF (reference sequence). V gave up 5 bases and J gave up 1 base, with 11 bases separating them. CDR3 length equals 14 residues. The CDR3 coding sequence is TGTGCCACCAGCGCGGGGCGTCTTAACTATGGCTACACCTTC. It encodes CATSAGRLNYGYTF.

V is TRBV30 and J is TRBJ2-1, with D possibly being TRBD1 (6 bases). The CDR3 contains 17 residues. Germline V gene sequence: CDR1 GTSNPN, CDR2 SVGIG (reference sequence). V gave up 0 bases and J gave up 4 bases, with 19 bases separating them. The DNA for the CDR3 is TGTGCCTGGAGTGTACAACTTCAGGGGTCGGTATACAATGAGCAGTTCTTC. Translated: CAWSVQLQGSVYNEQFF.

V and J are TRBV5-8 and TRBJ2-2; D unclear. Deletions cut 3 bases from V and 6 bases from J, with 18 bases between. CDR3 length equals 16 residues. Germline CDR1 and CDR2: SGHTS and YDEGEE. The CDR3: CASSSSFIRVAGELFF. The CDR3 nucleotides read TGTGCCAGCAGCTCGAGTTTTATTCGGGTGGCCGGGGAGCTGTTTTTT.